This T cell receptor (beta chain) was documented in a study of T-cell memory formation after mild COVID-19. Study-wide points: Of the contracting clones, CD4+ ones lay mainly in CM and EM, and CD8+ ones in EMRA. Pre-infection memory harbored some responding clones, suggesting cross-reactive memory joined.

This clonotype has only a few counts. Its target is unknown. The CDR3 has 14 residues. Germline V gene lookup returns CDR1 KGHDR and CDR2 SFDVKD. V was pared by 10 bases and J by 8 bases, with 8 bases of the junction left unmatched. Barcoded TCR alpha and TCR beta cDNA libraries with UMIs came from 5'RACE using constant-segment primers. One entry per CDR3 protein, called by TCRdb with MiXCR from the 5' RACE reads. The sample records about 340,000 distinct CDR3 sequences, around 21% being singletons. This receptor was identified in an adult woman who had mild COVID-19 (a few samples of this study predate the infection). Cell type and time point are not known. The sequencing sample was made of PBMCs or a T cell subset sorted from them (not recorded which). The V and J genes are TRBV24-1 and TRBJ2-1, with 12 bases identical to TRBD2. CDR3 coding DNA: TGTGCCACAGCTCTAGCGGGGGGGCCGCATGAGCAGTTCTTC. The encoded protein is CATALAGGPHEQFF.